The rows below give T cell receptor beta chains drawn from one sample of a study of blood T cells in healthy people across ages. A single record per CDR3 protein comes from TCRdb applying MiXCR to the 5' RACE reads. The sample lists hundreds of thousands of distinct CDR3 sequences, less than 35% occurring once. Sequenced sample: blood. All receptors derive from an elderly woman in good health. Each CDR3 is given with its conserved first and last residue. Fields, in order: D gene, V gene, clone size, J gene, CDR3 DNA, CDR3 protein. D genes are given only for firm matches. The size of a clone is reported for some rows only, either as once, few or many, or as a class for expanded clones.

>NA|TRBV5-4|many|TRBJ2-5
TGTGCCAGCAGCTACCCGTCCGAGGAGACCCAGTACTTC
CASSYPSEETQYF
>TRBD1|TRBV12-3/TRBV12-4|many|TRBJ2-7
TGTGCCAGCAGTTTAAACAGGGGGACCTACGAGCAGTACTTC
CASSLNRGTYEQYF
>TRBD1|TRBV4-3|few|TRBJ1-5
TGCGCCAGCAGCCGGATCGAGGACAGGGAAAGCAATCAGCCCCAGCATTTT
CASSRIEDRESNQPQHF
>NA|TRBV6-1|NA|TRBJ1-1
TGTGCCAGCAGGCCTGGTCACACAGACACTGAAGCTTTCTTT
CASRPGHTDTEAFF
>NA|TRBV7-2|many|TRBJ1-6
TGTGCCAGCAGCCGATATGATCGATCACCCCTCCACTTT
CASSRYDRSPLHF
>TRBD1|TRBV12-3/TRBV12-4|NA|TRBJ1-3
TGTGCCAGCAGCCGGGACAGGGCCTCTGGAAACACCATATATTTT
CASSRDRASGNTIYF
>TRBD2|TRBV7-9|many|TRBJ2-3
TGTGCCAGCAGCTTAGAAGGTAGCGGGGGCACAGATACGCAGTATTTT
CASSLEGSGGTDTQYF
>NA|TRBV27|few|TRBJ1-5
TGTGCCAGCAGTTGTAGGGGTCTCCGTCAGCCCCAGCATTTT
CASSCRGLRQPQHF
>NA|TRBV2|many|TRBJ2-3
TGTGCCAGCAGTTTTACAGTGAGCACAGATACGCAGTATTTT
CASSFTVSTDTQYF
>NA|TRBV14|NA|TRBJ2-1
TGTACCAGCAGCCAAGATCGGGTATCCTACAATGAGCAGTTCTTC
CTSSQDRVSYNEQFF
>NA|TRBV3-1|many|TRBJ2-3
TGTGCCAGCAGCCAAGGAGGTAGGGGGGGTACAGATACGCAGTATTTT
CASSQGGRGGTDTQYF
>TRBD2|TRBV7-6|NA|TRBJ2-7
TGTGCCAGCAGCTTAGGGGCTAGCGGGGGCCGTGGGGCCTACGAGCAGTACTTC
CASSLGASGGRGAYEQYF
>NA|TRBV27|few|TRBJ2-3
TGTGCCAGCAGTGTAACGCAAGCGAGCGATACGCAGTATTTT
CASSVTQASDTQYF
>TRBD1|TRBV6-2/TRBV6-3|NA|TRBJ2-2
TGTGCCAGCAGGACCCGGGACAGGGTAAACACCGGGGAGCTGTTTTTT
CASRTRDRVNTGELFF
>NA|TRBV9|many|TRBJ2-3
TGTGCCAGCAGCGTAGGCGGGGGCCTTAACACAGATACGCAGTATTTT
CASSVGGGLNTDTQYF
>NA|TRBV7-9|NA|TRBJ1-1
TGTGCCAGCAGTCAGGGACAAACGAACACTGAAGCTTTCTTT
CASSQGQTNTEAFF
>NA|TRBV7-2|NA|TRBJ2-2
TGTGCCAGCAGCTCACAGGCGGGCACCGGGGAGCTGTTTTTT
CASSSQAGTGELFF
>NA|TRBV6-5|many|TRBJ1-2
TGTGCCAGCAGACCCGGGACACTGGTCAATGGCTACACCTTC
CASRPGTLVNGYTF
>NA|TRBV6-6|NA|TRBJ1-4
TGTGCCGGCACCGACGATGAAAAACTGTTTTTT
CAGTDDEKLFF
>TRBD2|TRBV7-2|NA|TRBJ2-1
TGTGCCAGCAGCCTCGGGCGGGGGGGCCAAGAGCAGTTCTTC
CASSLGRGGQEQFF
>NA|TRBV5-4|few|TRBJ1-6
TGTGCCAGCAGCTTGGTAGACTGGTCCTATAATTCACCCCTCCACTTT
CASSLVDWSYNSPLHF
>NA|TRBV20-1|many|TRBJ2-7
TGCAGTGCTAGAGATCCGACAGCCTTACACGAGCAGTACTTC
CSARDPTALHEQYF
>NA|TRBV6-5|many|TRBJ1-6
TGTGCCAGCAGTTCCGTTGGTTCGCCCCTCCACTTT
CASSSVGSPLHF
>NA|TRBV29-1|NA|TRBJ2-7
TGCAGCGTTGAAGCCCGACAGGTCGGATTCTCCTACGAGCAGTACTTC
CSVEARQVGFSYEQYF
>NA|TRBV20-1|few|TRBJ2-2
TGCAGTGCTAGAGACAGGTCGCCTACCGGGGAGCTGTTTTTT
CSARDRSPTGELFF
>NA|TRBV7-2|NA|TRBJ1-3
TGTGCCAGCAGCTTAGGGTGGTTGAACTCTGGAAACACCATATATTTT
CASSLGWLNSGNTIYF
>NA|TRBV18|NA|TRBJ1-4
TGTGCCAGCTCATCCGACAGTGTAGGTGAAAAACTGTTTTTT
CASSSDSVGEKLFF
>NA|TRBV20-1|many|TRBJ1-2
TGCAGTGCCCAAGAAGCGAGGGGATCTAACTATGGCTACACCTTC
CSAQEARGSNYGYTF
>NA|TRBV29-1|NA|TRBJ1-3
TGCAGCGTTGGACTGAACTCTGGAAACACCATATATTTT
CSVGLNSGNTIYF
>TRBD1|TRBV7-9|NA|TRBJ2-4
TGTGCCAGCAGCTTGGACTCACAGGGGAGGTACTTC
CASSLDSQGRYF
>NA|TRBV6-6|NA|TRBJ2-2
TGTGCCAGCAGTTACACGGGACAAACGAACACCGGGGAGCTGTTTTTT
CASSYTGQTNTGELFF
>NA|TRBV5-1|many|TRBJ1-2
TGCGCCAGCAGCGCGACCCACTTGGAGGGCTACACCTTC
CASSATHLEGYTF
>NA|TRBV15|NA|TRBJ2-2
TGTGCCACCAGCAGAAGGACAGAGAACACCGGGGAGCTGTTTTTT
CATSRRTENTGELFF
>NA|TRBV29-1|many|TRBJ1-2
TGCAGCGTTGGGGCAGGGGTACATGGCTACACCTTC
CSVGAGVHGYTF
>TRBD2|TRBV4-3|NA|TRBJ2-7
TGCGCCAGCAGCCAAGATGAGCTAGCGGGGGCTAATGAGCAGTACTTC
CASSQDELAGANEQYF
>NA|TRBV4-2|NA|TRBJ2-7
TGTGCCAGCAGCCTGGATCGCAGGACCAATGAGCAGTACTTC
CASSLDRRTNEQYF
>TRBD1|TRBV18|NA|TRBJ1-5
TGTGCCGGCTCACCAAGAGGGGGCGACCCTTATAGCAATCAGCCCCAGCATTTT
CAGSPRGGDPYSNQPQHF
>NA|TRBV7-2|NA|TRBJ2-4
TGTGCCAGCAGCTTAGGCCCCGGCAGTTCCTACGGGCAGTACTTC
CASSLGPGSSYGQYF
>NA|TRBV6-5|few|TRBJ2-2
TGTGCCAGCAGTTCTAGTGGTCCCGGGGAGCTGTTTTTT
CASSSSGPGELFF
>TRBD1|TRBV7-9|many|TRBJ2-3
TGTGCCAGCAGCCCAAGGACAGGGGTCACAGATACGCAGTATTTT
CASSPRTGVTDTQYF
>NA|TRBV27|many|TRBJ2-5
TGTGCCAGCAGTTTATCGGTTTCCCACAGGGAAGAGACCCAGTACTTC
CASSLSVSHREETQYF
>NA|TRBV5-5|many|TRBJ2-7
TGTGCCAGCAGCTTGTCGGGGATCCCTTCCTACGAGCAGTACTTC
CASSLSGIPSYEQYF
>TRBD2|TRBV15|many|TRBJ2-5
TGTGCCACCAGCAGAGATAGCGGGGGGGCTTTGGAGACCCAGTACTTC
CATSRDSGGALETQYF
>TRBD2|TRBV10-3|many|TRBJ2-3
TGTGCCATCAGTGACCAGCGGGGGGGGACAGATACGCAGTATTTT
CAISDQRGGTDTQYF
>TRBD2|TRBV5-1|NA|TRBJ2-1
TGCGCCAGCAGCTTGTCGGAGACTAGCGGGGGGGCACATGAGCAGTTCTTC
CASSLSETSGGAHEQFF
>NA|TRBV7-2|many|TRBJ2-3
TGTGCCAGCAGCGAACAAGGGGGTTTCCGCACAGATACGCAGTATTTT
CASSEQGGFRTDTQYF
>NA|TRBV19|NA|TRBJ1-1
TGTGCCAGTAGTGCCCCTCTCGGGGGGGGGAACACTGAAGCTTTCTTT
CASSAPLGGGNTEAFF
>TRBD2|TRBV5-1|many|TRBJ2-1
TGCGCCAGCAGCCCTTCAGCGGGGGAAACGTTCTTC
CASSPSAGETFF
>NA|TRBV11-3|many|TRBJ2-7
TGTGCCAGCAGCTTAAGGTCCCCCGGGGAGCAGTACTTC
CASSLRSPGEQYF
>NA|TRBV24-1|many|TRBJ2-3
TGTGCCACCAGTGAGCTACAGGAGGGTACGCAGTATTTT
CATSELQEGTQYF
>TRBD2|TRBV20-1|many|TRBJ2-1
TGCAGTGCCCCCGGGACTAGCGGGTCCCACTCCTACAATGAGCAGTTCTTC
CSAPGTSGSHSYNEQFF
>TRBD1|TRBV11-2|many|TRBJ2-4
TGTGCCAGCAGCTTAGCGGGACAGGGGCCTCCCATTCAGTACTTC
CASSLAGQGPPIQYF
>NA|TRBV7-2|once|TRBJ1-2
TGTGCCAGCAGCAGCCCCCAGGAGCTAGATGGCTACACCTTC
CASSSPQELDGYTF
>TRBD2|TRBV5-1|few|TRBJ2-1
TGCGCCAGCAGGGGGGGGGGATTCTACAATGAGCAGTTCTTC
CASRGGGFYNEQFF
>NA|TRBV20-1|NA|TRBJ2-5
TGCAGTGCTGAATTCACGCTAAACGTCGGAGGGCAGTACTTC
CSAEFTLNVGGQYF
>TRBD2|TRBV10-2|many|TRBJ2-5
TGCGCCAGCCAGAGAGCGGGGGAAGAGACCCAGTACTTC
CASQRAGEETQYF
>NA|TRBV28|many|TRBJ1-2
TGTGCCAGCAGTCCTCCCGTGAGGATCAGCGGCTACACCTTC
CASSPPVRISGYTF
>NA|TRBV5-5|few|TRBJ2-2
TGTGCCAGCAGCTTGAGCACTACCGGGGAGCTGTTTTTT
CASSLSTTGELFF
>TRBD2|TRBV10-1|NA|TRBJ2-7
TGCGCCAGCAGTGACGCGGGGGTGTCCTACGAGCAGTACTTC
CASSDAGVSYEQYF